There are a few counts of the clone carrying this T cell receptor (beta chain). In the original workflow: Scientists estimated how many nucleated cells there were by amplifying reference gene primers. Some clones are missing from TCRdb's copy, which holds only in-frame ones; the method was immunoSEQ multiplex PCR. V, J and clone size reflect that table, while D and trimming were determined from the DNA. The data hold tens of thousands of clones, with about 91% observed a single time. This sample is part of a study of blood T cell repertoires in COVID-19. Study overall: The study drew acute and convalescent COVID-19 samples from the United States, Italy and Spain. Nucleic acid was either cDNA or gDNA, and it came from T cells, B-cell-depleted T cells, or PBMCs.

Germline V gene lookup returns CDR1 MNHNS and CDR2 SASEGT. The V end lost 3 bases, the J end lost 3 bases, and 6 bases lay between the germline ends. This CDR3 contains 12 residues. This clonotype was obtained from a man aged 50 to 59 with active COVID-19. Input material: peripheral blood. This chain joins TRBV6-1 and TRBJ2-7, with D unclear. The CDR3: CASSDDSYEQYF. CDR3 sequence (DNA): TGTGCCAGCAGTGACGATAGCTACGAGCAGTACTTC.